This is a list of T cell receptor beta chains from one sample in a study of T-cell memory formation after mild COVID-19. MiXCR was run by TCRdb on the 5' RACE reads, yielding one entry per CDR3 protein. The table has more than 300,000 distinct CDR3 sequences, around an eighth seen once. Sequenced material: PBMCs or a T cell subset sorted from them (not recorded which). The receptors were gathered from a man between 18 and 35 years old who had mild COVID-19 (a few samples of this study predate the infection). Cell type and time point are not known. Each CDR3 is given with its conserved first and last residue. A D gene is named only where the DNA matches it firmly. For some rows the clone size is stated as once, few or many, or as a class when expanded; others skip it.

clone size: -; D gene: -; J gene: TRBJ2-2; V gene: TRBV25-1; CDR3 protein: CASSADIYTGELFF; CDR3 DNA: TGTGCCAGCAGTGCGGACATTTACACCGGGGAGCTGTTTTTT
clone size: -; D gene: -; J gene: TRBJ2-7; V gene: TRBV7-6; CDR3 protein: CASSFGGIASEQYF; CDR3 DNA: TGTGCCAGCAGCTTTGGGGGGATCGCCTCCGAGCAGTACTTC
clone size: -; D gene: -; J gene: TRBJ1-2; V gene: TRBV6-2/TRBV6-3; CDR3 protein: CASSYGVDYTF; CDR3 DNA: TGTGCCAGCAGTTACGGGGTGGACTACACCTTC
clone size: -; D gene: TRBD2; J gene: TRBJ2-3; V gene: TRBV19; CDR3 protein: CASSGGGFTDTQYF; CDR3 DNA: TGTGCCAGTAGCGGCGGGGGGTTCACAGATACGCAGTATTTT
clone size: -; D gene: -; J gene: TRBJ1-1; V gene: TRBV18; CDR3 protein: CASSPLDGNTEAFF; CDR3 DNA: TGTGCCAGCTCACCCTTGGACGGGAACACTGAAGCTTTCTTT
clone size: -; D gene: -; J gene: TRBJ2-4; V gene: TRBV20-1; CDR3 protein: CSARDRFRELAKNIQYF; CDR3 DNA: TGCAGTGCTAGAGATCGTTTCAGAGAACTAGCCAAAAACATTCAGTACTTC
clone size: few; D gene: TRBD1; J gene: TRBJ2-3; V gene: TRBV24-1; CDR3 protein: CATSGSDRGDTQYF; CDR3 DNA: TGTGCCACCAGTGGGTCGGACAGGGGCGATACGCAGTATTTT
clone size: few; D gene: TRBD2; J gene: TRBJ2-3; V gene: TRBV10-3; CDR3 protein: CAISESTGGPDTQYF; CDR3 DNA: TGTGCCATCAGTGAGTCGACGGGGGGGCCCGATACGCAGTATTTT
clone size: -; D gene: TRBD2; J gene: TRBJ2-1; V gene: TRBV20-1; CDR3 protein: CSARELAGVNEQFF; CDR3 DNA: TGCAGTGCTAGAGAACTAGCGGGGGTCAATGAGCAGTTCTTC
clone size: -; D gene: -; J gene: TRBJ1-5; V gene: TRBV6-5; CDR3 protein: CASSYNENQPQHF; CDR3 DNA: TGTGCCAGCAGTTACAATGAGAATCAGCCCCAGCATTTT
clone size: few; D gene: TRBD2; J gene: TRBJ2-3; V gene: TRBV6-4; CDR3 protein: CASSGAGGPTDTQYF; CDR3 DNA: TGTGCCAGCAGTGGAGCGGGGGGGCCGACAGATACGCAGTATTTT
clone size: few; D gene: -; J gene: TRBJ2-1; V gene: TRBV3-1; CDR3 protein: CASSPELVITGEQFF; CDR3 DNA: TGTGCCAGCAGCCCCGAACTAGTTATTACGGGTGAGCAGTTCTTC
clone size: few; D gene: -; J gene: TRBJ1-2; V gene: TRBV10-1; CDR3 protein: CARVWADRLYGYTF; CDR3 DNA: TGCGCCCGCGTCTGGGCAGACCGACTCTATGGCTACACCTTC
clone size: many; D gene: TRBD1; J gene: TRBJ2-7; V gene: TRBV20-1; CDR3 protein: CSARDPKTGGGYEQYF; CDR3 DNA: TGCAGTGCTAGAGATCCCAAGACAGGGGGCGGATACGAGCAGTACTTC
clone size: -; D gene: TRBD2; J gene: TRBJ2-2; V gene: TRBV7-3; CDR3 protein: CASSLQLAGGAGELFF; CDR3 DNA: TGTGCCAGCAGCCTCCAACTAGCGGGGGGCGCCGGGGAGCTGTTTTTT
clone size: few; D gene: -; J gene: TRBJ2-2; V gene: TRBV7-6; CDR3 protein: CASSLVGQTGAGELFF; CDR3 DNA: TGTGCCAGCAGCTTAGTAGGCCAGACGGGGGCCGGGGAGCTGTTTTTT
clone size: few; D gene: -; J gene: TRBJ1-1; V gene: TRBV29-1; CDR3 protein: CSALTPQTGITEAFF; CDR3 DNA: TGCAGCGCTCTCACGCCTCAAACAGGGATCACTGAAGCTTTCTTT
clone size: many; D gene: -; J gene: TRBJ1-4; V gene: TRBV5-5; CDR3 protein: CASSLAPGRGDEKLFF; CDR3 DNA: TGTGCCAGCAGCTTGGCTCCAGGCAGGGGTGATGAAAAACTGTTTTTT
clone size: -; D gene: TRBD1; J gene: TRBJ2-1; V gene: TRBV11-3; CDR3 protein: CASSPTRLDRGRINEQFF; CDR3 DNA: TGTGCCAGCAGCCCAACCCGCCTAGACAGGGGGAGGATCAATGAGCAGTTCTTC
clone size: few; D gene: TRBD2; J gene: TRBJ2-3; V gene: TRBV7-9; CDR3 protein: CASSSIKPGTSGGRADTQYF; CDR3 DNA: TGTGCCAGCAGCTCTATTAAACCGGGGACTAGCGGCGGCCGGGCAGATACGCAGTATTTT
clone size: many; D gene: TRBD1; J gene: TRBJ2-3; V gene: TRBV20-1; CDR3 protein: CSAGQARTDTQYF; CDR3 DNA: TGCAGTGCTGGACAGGCCCGGACAGATACGCAGTATTTT
clone size: few; D gene: -; J gene: TRBJ2-5; V gene: TRBV3-1; CDR3 protein: CASSQVAGIYTTQYF; CDR3 DNA: TGTGCCAGCAGCCAAGTCGCAGGGATCTATACGACCCAGTACTTC
clone size: few; D gene: TRBD2; J gene: TRBJ2-3; V gene: TRBV6-4; CDR3 protein: CASSERGDSDTQYF; CDR3 DNA: TGTGCCAGCAGTGAGCGGGGGGACTCAGATACGCAGTATTTT
clone size: few; D gene: -; J gene: TRBJ2-3; V gene: TRBV18; CDR3 protein: CASSPGPSSTDTQYF; CDR3 DNA: TGTGCCAGCTCACCAGGGCCGTCATCCACAGATACGCAGTATTTT
clone size: few; D gene: -; J gene: TRBJ2-1; V gene: TRBV7-2; CDR3 protein: CASSSLPQGFYNEQFF; CDR3 DNA: TGTGCCAGCAGCTCACTCCCACAGGGTTTCTACAATGAGCAGTTCTTC
clone size: few; D gene: TRBD1; J gene: TRBJ2-3; V gene: TRBV6-4; CDR3 protein: CASSLIDRATQYF; CDR3 DNA: TGTGCCAGCAGCCTGATTGACAGGGCCACGCAGTATTTT
clone size: -; D gene: -; J gene: TRBJ1-4; V gene: TRBV29-1; CDR3 protein: CSVAGGQGKLFF; CDR3 DNA: TGCAGCGTTGCCGGGGGGCAGGGAAAACTGTTTTTT
clone size: -; D gene: -; J gene: TRBJ1-4; V gene: TRBV25-1; CDR3 protein: CASAPDSREKLFF; CDR3 DNA: TGTGCCAGCGCCCCGGACAGTCGCGAAAAACTGTTTTTT
clone size: -; D gene: TRBD1; J gene: TRBJ2-2; V gene: TRBV7-2; CDR3 protein: CASSLSFPGGTGELFF; CDR3 DNA: TGTGCCAGCAGCTTATCGTTCCCAGGGGGAACCGGGGAGCTGTTTTTT
clone size: few; D gene: -; J gene: TRBJ1-2; V gene: TRBV4-1; CDR3 protein: CASSQGDSPRRRYGYTF; CDR3 DNA: TGCGCCAGCAGCCAAGGTGATAGCCCACGGAGAAGGTATGGCTACACCTTC
clone size: few; D gene: TRBD1; J gene: TRBJ1-6; V gene: TRBV5-5; CDR3 protein: CASSLQGFVYNSPLHF; CDR3 DNA: TGTGCCAGCAGTTTACAGGGGTTCGTCTATAATTCACCCCTCCACTTT
clone size: few; D gene: -; J gene: TRBJ2-5; V gene: TRBV10-3; CDR3 protein: CAIGEETQYF; CDR3 DNA: TGTGCCATCGGAGAGGAGACCCAGTACTTC
clone size: few; D gene: -; J gene: TRBJ1-6; V gene: TRBV7-6; CDR3 protein: CASSLASTGYLYNSPLHF; CDR3 DNA: TGTGCCAGCAGCTTGGCCTCGACAGGTTACCTCTATAATTCACCCCTCCACTTT
clone size: -; D gene: -; J gene: TRBJ2-5; V gene: TRBV28; CDR3 protein: CASSSGVETQYF; CDR3 DNA: TGTGCCAGCAGTTCGGGGGTGGAGACCCAGTACTTC
clone size: few; D gene: -; J gene: TRBJ1-1; V gene: TRBV4-3; CDR3 protein: CASSQDFGGDTEAFF; CDR3 DNA: TGCGCCAGCAGCCAAGATTTCGGGGGCGACACTGAAGCTTTCTTT
clone size: -; D gene: -; J gene: TRBJ1-2; V gene: TRBV12-3/TRBV12-4; CDR3 protein: CASSPPRLSYGYTF; CDR3 DNA: TGTGCCAGCAGCCCCCCAAGGCTGAGCTATGGCTACACCTTC
clone size: few; D gene: -; J gene: TRBJ2-7; V gene: TRBV7-9; CDR3 protein: CASSPTGGASEQYF; CDR3 DNA: TGTGCCAGCAGCCCTACCGGAGGGGCTAGTGAGCAGTACTTC
clone size: -; D gene: TRBD2; J gene: TRBJ2-3; V gene: TRBV4-3; CDR3 protein: CASSQEAAGRADTQYF; CDR3 DNA: TGCGCCAGCAGCCAAGAGGCAGCGGGGCGCGCAGATACGCAGTATTTT
clone size: few; D gene: TRBD1; J gene: TRBJ2-5; V gene: TRBV5-4; CDR3 protein: CASSRDSVQETQYF; CDR3 DNA: TGTGCCAGCAGCCGGGACAGCGTCCAAGAGACCCAGTACTTC
clone size: few; D gene: -; J gene: TRBJ2-5; V gene: TRBV7-9; CDR3 protein: CASSKPRTTEETQYF; CDR3 DNA: TGTGCCAGCAGCAAACCGCGAACTACAGAAGAGACCCAGTACTTC
clone size: -; D gene: -; J gene: TRBJ2-5; V gene: TRBV12-3/TRBV12-4; CDR3 protein: CASSPRDHRLNQETQYF; CDR3 DNA: TGTGCCAGCAGCCCCCGGGACCATCGTTTGAACCAAGAGACCCAGTACTTC
clone size: few; D gene: TRBD1; J gene: TRBJ1-5; V gene: TRBV6-6; CDR3 protein: CASSYDRAAGQPQHF; CDR3 DNA: TGTGCCAGCAGCTACGACAGGGCGGCTGGTCAGCCCCAGCATTTT
clone size: few; D gene: -; J gene: TRBJ1-4; V gene: TRBV24-1; CDR3 protein: CATSASTGTNEKLFF; CDR3 DNA: TGTGCCACCAGTGCATCCACCGGCACTAATGAAAAACTGTTTTTT
clone size: -; D gene: -; J gene: TRBJ2-7; V gene: TRBV6-1; CDR3 protein: CAISLAAISYEQYF; CDR3 DNA: TGTGCCATCTCCTTAGCGGCGATCTCCTACGAGCAGTACTTC
clone size: few; D gene: -; J gene: TRBJ1-5; V gene: TRBV5-1; CDR3 protein: CASSLDPGNQPQHF; CDR3 DNA: TGCGCCAGCAGCTTGGATCCGGGAAATCAGCCCCAGCATTTT
clone size: few; D gene: -; J gene: TRBJ1-1; V gene: TRBV2; CDR3 protein: CASSRAAEAFF; CDR3 DNA: TGTGCCAGCTCCAGGGCCGCTGAAGCTTTCTTT
clone size: many; D gene: -; J gene: TRBJ2-3; V gene: TRBV12-3/TRBV12-4; CDR3 protein: CASSSRGDTQYF; CDR3 DNA: TGTGCCAGCAGCTCTCGGGGGGATACGCAGTATTTT
clone size: few; D gene: -; J gene: TRBJ1-2; V gene: TRBV4-1; CDR3 protein: CASSQDWGGTYGYTF; CDR3 DNA: TGCGCCAGCAGCCAAGATTGGGGAGGAACCTATGGCTACACCTTC
clone size: -; D gene: TRBD2; J gene: TRBJ2-1; V gene: TRBV4-1; CDR3 protein: CASSASGGVYNEQFF; CDR3 DNA: TGCGCCAGCAGCGCGAGCGGGGGGGTTTACAATGAGCAGTTCTTC
clone size: -; D gene: TRBD1; J gene: TRBJ1-6; V gene: TRBV7-9; CDR3 protein: CASSPQGGNSPLHF; CDR3 DNA: TGTGCCAGCAGCCCACAGGGGGGAAATTCACCCCTCCACTTT
clone size: -; D gene: TRBD2; J gene: TRBJ2-3; V gene: TRBV9; CDR3 protein: CASSVGGSGGLTDTQYF; CDR3 DNA: TGTGCCAGCAGCGTAGGAGGTAGCGGGGGACTCACAGATACGCAGTATTTT
clone size: -; D gene: TRBD2; J gene: TRBJ2-5; V gene: TRBV5-1; CDR3 protein: CASSRGESQETQYF; CDR3 DNA: TGCGCCAGCAGCCGGGGGGAGTCACAAGAGACCCAGTACTTC
clone size: -; D gene: TRBD2; J gene: TRBJ2-1; V gene: TRBV3-1; CDR3 protein: CASSPGTSGGNEQFF; CDR3 DNA: TGTGCCAGCAGCCCCGGGACTAGCGGCGGCAATGAGCAGTTCTTC
clone size: few; D gene: -; J gene: TRBJ2-3; V gene: TRBV7-6; CDR3 protein: CASSFLQSTDTQYF; CDR3 DNA: TGTGCCAGCAGCTTTTTACAGAGCACAGATACGCAGTATTTT
clone size: -; D gene: TRBD2; J gene: TRBJ2-1; V gene: TRBV20-1; CDR3 protein: CSATGGYYNEQFF; CDR3 DNA: TGCAGTGCCACGGGGGGGTATTACAATGAGCAGTTCTTC
clone size: -; D gene: TRBD1; J gene: TRBJ2-3; V gene: TRBV5-8; CDR3 protein: CASSQLRDSATDTQYF; CDR3 DNA: TGTGCCAGCAGCCAACTCCGGGACAGCGCCACAGATACGCAGTATTTT
clone size: few; D gene: -; J gene: TRBJ2-1; V gene: TRBV7-9; CDR3 protein: CASTLLEGSVNEQFF; CDR3 DNA: TGTGCCAGCACCCTGCTGGAGGGGTCGGTGAATGAGCAGTTCTTC